Sequencing of this T cell receptor beta chain was carried out in a study of monozygotic twins with inflammatory bowel disease. General study points: Similarity of repertoires did not differ between concordant and discordant twins, possibly from limited power.

Every TCR library drew on about 4,000 ng of total RNA. After re-calling the 5' RACE reads, TCRdb lists one entry per CDR3 protein, DNA absent. The table for this sample gives 120,000 to 150,000 distinct CDR3 sequences. One blood sample of 2 to 2.5 ml was taken from each donor. To note about this clonotype: Antigen unknown.

The CDR3 runs 12 residues. CDR1 ENHRY and CDR2 SYGVKD come from the germline V gene. Material for sequencing was blood. This chain joins TRBV10-3 and TRBJ2-7. The clonotype comes from a human donor with ulcerative colitis or Crohn's disease, or a healthy co-twin of an affected twin (not recorded which). The CDR3 loop is CATHGQCYEQYF.